The rows below give T cell receptor beta chains drawn from one sample of a study of T-cell memory formation after mild COVID-19. TCRdb re-analysed the 5' RACE reads in MiXCR, keeping a single row per CDR3 protein. Of over 500,000 distinct CDR3 sequences in the sample, 17% were seen once. Sequenced: PBMCs or a T cell subset sorted from them (not recorded which). The receptors here all came from an adult woman who had mild COVID-19 (a few samples of this study predate the infection). Cell type and time point are not known. CDR3s include the opening cysteine and the closing phenylalanine or tryptophan. A D gene is named only where the DNA matches it firmly. Clone size is given for some rows only: seen once, a few or many times, or a class if the clone is expanded.

cdr3_length clone_size j_call d_call v_call cdr3_nt cdr3_aa
17 few TRBJ2-7 NA TRBV7-2 TGTGCCAGCAGCCCCAGGCACGGCGGGACTTCCTCCTACGAGCAGTACTTC CASSPRHGGTSSYEQYF
15 few TRBJ2-5 TRBD2 TRBV2 TGTGCCAGCACTGTTGTTGCGGGGGTAGGAGAGACCCAGTACTTC CASTVVAGVGETQYF
13 few TRBJ1-4 NA TRBV30 TGTGCCTGCACTCGGGGTCCTAATGAAAAACTGTTTTTT CACTRGPNEKLFF
13 NA TRBJ2-3 NA TRBV7-3 TGTGCCAGCAGCTTAGAAGGTGAAGATACGCAGTATTTT CASSLEGEDTQYF
13 many TRBJ1-1 NA TRBV4-1 TGCGCCAGCAGCCAAGGGGGGGGAACGGTGGCTTTCTTT CASSQGGGTVAFF
12 NA TRBJ1-2 NA TRBV15 TGTGCCACCAGCAAAGGGAACTATGGCTACACCTTC CATSKGNYGYTF
16 few TRBJ2-1 TRBD2 TRBV7-2 TGTGCCAGCAGGGAACCCGAGGGAGGGCCGTACAATGAGCAGTTCTTC CASREPEGGPYNEQFF
16 few TRBJ2-5 NA TRBV5-4 TGTGCCAGCAGCGTCCCCGGGACTCGAAAGCAAGAGACCCAGTACTTC CASSVPGTRKQETQYF
11 many TRBJ2-1 NA TRBV2 TGTGCCAGCAGCCGAGGGAATGAGCAGTTCTTC CASSRGNEQFF
15 NA TRBJ2-3 NA TRBV5-4 TGTGCCAGCAGCTTAGGGGGAGGGGTCGCAGATACGCAGTATTTT CASSLGGGVADTQYF
12 NA TRBJ1-1 TRBD1 TRBV7-2 TGTGCCAGCAGCTTGATCGGGACAGGAGCTTTCTTT CASSLIGTGAFF
14 few TRBJ2-4 TRBD1 TRBV7-9 TGTGCCAGCAGCGTTGACAGGGAGAAGGACATTCAGTACTTC CASSVDREKDIQYF
17 NA TRBJ2-7 NA TRBV6-2/TRBV6-3 TGTGCCAGCACTCTCGACGCAGGGACCCCTAGCTCCTACGAGCAGTACTTC CASTLDAGTPSSYEQYF
13 NA TRBJ2-7 NA TRBV6-5 TGTGCCAGCATGGAAGGGAGTAACTACGAGCAGTACTTC CASMEGSNYEQYF
14 NA TRBJ2-3 NA TRBV5-1 TGCGCCAGCAGCTCACGGGACAGCACAGATACGCAGTATTTT CASSSRDSTDTQYF
15 many TRBJ2-3 TRBD2 TRBV7-2 TGTGCCAGCAACCCGACTAGCGGGCCTACCTATACGCAGTATTTT CASNPTSGPTYTQYF
12 NA TRBJ1-1 NA TRBV3-1 TGTGCCAGCAGTTACGAGGGGACTGAAGCTTTCTTT CASSYEGTEAFF
18 many TRBJ2-5 TRBD1 TRBV12-3/TRBV12-4 TGTGCCAGCAGTGAACGCACCGGGACAGGGGGCCCCCAAGAGACCCAGTACTTC CASSERTGTGGPQETQYF
14 NA TRBJ2-5 NA TRBV5-6 TGTGCCAGCAGCGGTCTGGAGCATGCTGAGACCCAGTACTTC CASSGLEHAETQYF
15 few TRBJ1-4 NA TRBV5-1 TGCGCCAGCAGCCGACCGGGGGGCGCCAATGAAAAACTGTTTTTT CASSRPGGANEKLFF
14 NA TRBJ2-6 NA TRBV6-2/TRBV6-3 TGCGCCAGCATCCAGGTCTCTGGGGCCAACGTCCTGACTTTC CASIQVSGANVLTF
15 many TRBJ2-3 TRBD2 TRBV5-4 TGTGCCAGCAGCCTCGGACTAGCGGTCACAGATACGCAGTATTTT CASSLGLAVTDTQYF
14 many TRBJ1-2 TRBD1 TRBV20-1 TGCAGTGCTAGCCCAACCACAGGGGGCAGTGGCTACACCTTC CSASPTTGGSGYTF
15 few TRBJ2-7 TRBD2 TRBV24-1 TGTGCCACCAGTGAAGGGACTAGCGGGGACCACGAGCAGTACTTC CATSEGTSGDHEQYF
14 NA TRBJ1-1 NA TRBV9 TGTGCCAGCAGCCCAGCCGACTCAAACACTGAAGCTTTCTTT CASSPADSNTEAFF
15 NA TRBJ2-2 NA TRBV7-2 TGTGCCAGCAGCTTCAGGAACCCGAACACCGGGGAGCTGTTTTTT CASSFRNPNTGELFF